Below are 3 T cell receptor beta chains sequenced from a single sample in a study of blood T cell repertoires in COVID-19. The table came from immunoSEQ multiplex PCR; TCRdb's copy has only in-frame clones and leaves some out. Found here are 150,000 or so clones, 80% to 90% of them singletons; the top ten hold approximately 8.4%. The sequenced sample was peripheral blood. The receptors were gathered from a human donor with acute or convalescent COVID-19. The donor label of this sample is uncertain.

The genes are TRBV5-1 and TRBJ1-1, with D unclear. Trimming stripped 1 base from V and 5 bases from J, with 9 bases between. The germline V gene encodes CDR1 SGHRS and CDR2 YFSETQ. This CDR3 contains 13 residues. CDR3 in DNA: TGCGCCAGCAGCTTGATCGGGGAGACTGAAGCTTTCTTT. Translating it yields CASSLIGETEAFF. Using reference TRBV5-1 and TRBJ1-1 for the parts outside the CDR3, the full variable domain is KAGVTQTPRYLIKTRGQQVTLSCSPISGHRSVSWYQQTPGQGLQFLFEYFSETQRNKGNFPGRFSGRQFSNSRSEMNVSTLELGDSALYLCASSLIGETEAFFGQGTRLTVV.

The chain carries TRBV18 and TRBJ2-1, with D uncertain. In germline, CDR1 is KGHSH, CDR2 LQKENI. The ends were cut back, 6 bases at V and 7 bases at J, with 10 bases in the middle. CDR3 length: 12 amino acids. In DNA form, the CDR3 reads TGTGCCAGCTCGCAGGATGTGAATGAGCAGTTCTTC. It translates to CASSQDVNEQFF. Full variable domain (outside the CDR3, taken from reference TRBV18 and TRBJ2-1): NAGVMQNPRHLVRRRGQEARLRCSPMKGHSHVYWYRQLPEEGLKFMVYLQKENIIDESGMPKERFSAEFPKEGPSILRIQQVVRGDSAAYFCASSQDVNEQFFGPGTRLTVL.

This clone was counted once. The CDR3 here is CASTRTARDEQFF. CDR3 sequence (DNA): TGTGCCAGCACCCGGACAGCACGGGATGAGCAGTTCTTC. The chain carries TRBV6-6 and TRBJ2-1, with D possibly being TRBD1 (6 bases). The CDR3 consists of 13 residues. From germline, CDR1 is MNHNY and CDR2 SVGAGI (reference sequence). The germline V and J ends were trimmed by 7 bases and 8 bases, with 15 bases remaining between them.